The clone carrying this T cell receptor (beta chain) was detected only once. Germline CDR1 is KGHSH and CDR2 is LQKENI. V gave up 2 bases and J gave up 0 bases; unmatched junction bases: 11. The CDR3 length is 21 residues. This sample is part of a study of T cell changes during pregnancy in multiple sclerosis. Using immunoSEQ multiplex PCR, the repertoire was profiled, and TCRdb retains in-frame clones only, with some absent. This sample has over 80,000 clones, with over 75% found just once. Sequenced here: peripheral blood, sampled in the second trimester of pregnancy. The TCR sequence derives from a female donor in good health, enrolled as a control in a pregnancy study. This chain connects TRBV18 to TRBJ2-1, with 15 bases identical to TRBD2. This CDR3 reads CASSPKTGLAGGTDSYNEQFF. In DNA form, the CDR3 reads TGTGCCAGCTCACCAAAAACGGGACTAGCGGGGGGTACCGACTCCTACAATGAGCAGTTCTTC.